Each of the 8 T cell receptor beta chains below was sequenced from the same sample in a study of technical replicates of blood from a handful of donors. TCRdb's table, derived via immunoSEQ multiplex PCR, lists solely in-frame clones and lacks some. This table holds 60,000 to 65,000 clones, 85% to 95% found once. Sequencing was carried out using PBMCs. These receptors originate from a human donor in good health. Some clones in this sample may be carry-over from other donors' samples.

V usage is TRBV6-1 and J usage is TRBJ2-7; 7 bases align to TRBD2. The trim removed 2 bases at V and 4 bases at J, leaving 17 bases unmatched. This CDR3 comprises 18 residues. Germline CDR1 and CDR2: MNHNS and SASEGT. CDR3 DNA: TGTGCCAGCAGTGAAAGTCGAGGGAGGGCCCTAAGGTATTACGAGCAGTACTTC. It yields the protein CASSESRGRALRYYEQYF.

The gene calls are TRBV6-6 and TRBJ2-1, with no clear D. V gave up 5 bases and J gave up 5 bases, with 10 bases separating them. The germline CDR1 and CDR2 sequences are MNHNY and SVGAGI (reference sequence). The CDR3 covers 13 residues. Written as DNA, the CDR3 is TGTGCCAGCAGTCCCGGCGGAGACAATGAGCAGTTCTTC. Translated: CASSPGGDNEQFF.

The V and J genes are TRBV5-1 and TRBJ2-7; 8 nucleotides agree with TRBD2. The junction had 8 bases not matched to a gene; V was cut back by 0 bases and J by 3 bases. CDR3 length: 16 amino acids. From germline, CDR1 is SGHRS and CDR2 YFSETQ. The CDR3 DNA sequence: TGCGCCAGCAGCTTGGTGGGGGCGGGGGGCTTCTACGAGCAGTACTTC. Translation gives CASSLVGAGGFYEQYF. The full variable domain, its missing parts supplied by reference TRBV5-1 and TRBJ2-7, is KAGVTQTPRYLIKTRGQQVTLSCSPISGHRSVSWYQQTPGQGLQFLFEYFSETQRNKGNFPGRFSGRQFSNSRSEMNVSTLELGDSALYLCASSLVGAGGFYEQYFGPGTRLTVT.

The chain uses TRBV29-1 and TRBJ1-1; TRBD1 might be the D (6 bases). Trimming removed 7 bases from V and 1 base from J, with 13 bases in between. The CDR3 extends over 13 amino acids. CDR1 is SQVTM and CDR2 is ANQGSEA in the germline V gene. The CDR3 DNA is TGCAGCGGGATTCAACAGGGGAACACTGAAGCTTTCTTT. Residues: CSGIQQGNTEAFF.

This clone has a single count. The genes are TRBV9 and TRBJ2-2, with 10 bases aligning to TRBD1. With 3 bases clipped from V and 2 bases from J, the junction kept 4 bases outside the gene matches. Germline CDR1 and CDR2: SGDLS and YYNGEE. The CDR3 has 16 amino acids. The CDR3 is CASSATGGPNTGELFF. CDR3 coding DNA: TGTGCCAGCAGCGCGACAGGGGGCCCCAACACCGGGGAGCTGTTTTTT.

The chain links TRBV4-1 to TRBJ2-7; 8 bases agree with TRBD1. CDR1 MGHRA and CDR2 YSYEKL come from the germline V gene. The V gene end was trimmed by 1 base and the J gene end by 6 bases; junction bases not matched to a gene: 8. This CDR3 has 15 amino acids. The DNA of the CDR3 is TGCGCCAGCAGCCAAGGCCCAGGGGGCGCGCCCGAGCAGTACTTC. It yields the protein CASSQGPGGAPEQYF.

V usage is TRBV5-4 and J usage is TRBJ2-7; 10 nucleotides align to TRBD2. CDR1 is SGHNT, CDR2 YYREEE, per germline (reference sequence). V trimming: 7 bases; J trimming: 5 bases; junction bases outside the gene matches: 9. The CDR3 has 14 amino acids. CDR3 sequence: CASQKAGGNDEQYF. The CDR3 coding sequence is TGTGCCAGCCAAAAAGCGGGGGGGAACGACGAGCAGTACTTC.

J is TRBJ2-1 and V is TRBV6-6; TRBD2 agrees at 9 bases. Germline loops: CDR1 MNHNY, CDR2 SVGAGI (reference sequence). The CDR3 loop spans 14 amino acids. V trimming: 6 bases; J trimming: 6 bases; junction bases outside the gene matches: 6. The CDR3: CASSRTSAGNEQFF. The CDR3 DNA follows: TGTGCCAGCAGCCGGACTAGCGCGGGCAATGAGCAGTTCTTC.